The clone carrying this T cell receptor beta chain was picked up a small number of times. No antigen is known for it. Trimming removed 6 bases from V and 8 bases from J, with 19 bases in between. CDR3 length: 14 amino acids. One entry per CDR3 protein results from TCRdb running MiXCR on the reads. The sample records 40,000 to 60,000 distinct CDR3 sequences, 20% to 25% being singletons. The data belong to a study of T cell repertoires in cytomegalovirus infection. As for the study in general: Indicated by public TCR beta signatures were CMV infection and matching HLA type.

Study-level points and caveats: CMV-specific TCR beta clonotypes restricted by HLA-C dominated the ex vivo response. Using cumulative public TCR beta family frequency, the authors identified those who carried CMV together with the relevant HLA.

The sequence came from a human donor in good health (CMV status not recorded). Some clones in this sample may be carry-over from other donors' samples. The chain links TRBV12-3 or TRBV12-4 to TRBJ1-1, with unresolved D. The material was CD8+ T cells from cultured PBMCs, obtained from culture after CMV antigen stimulation. CDR3 nucleotide sequence: TGTGCCAGCAGCCACGTGAGGAGAATAGACGAAGCTTTCTTT. Its protein product is CASSHVRRIDEAFF.